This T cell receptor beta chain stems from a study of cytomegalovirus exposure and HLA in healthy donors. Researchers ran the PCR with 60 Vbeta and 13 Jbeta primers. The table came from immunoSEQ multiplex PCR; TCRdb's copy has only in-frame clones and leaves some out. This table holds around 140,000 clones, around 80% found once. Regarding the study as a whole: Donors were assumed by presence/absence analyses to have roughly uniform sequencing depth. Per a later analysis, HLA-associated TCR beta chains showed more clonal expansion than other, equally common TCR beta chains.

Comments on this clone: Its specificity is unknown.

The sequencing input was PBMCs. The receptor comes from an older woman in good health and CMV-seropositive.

CDR3 loop: CASSQELAGVGTGELFF. DNA for the CDR3: TGTGCCAGCAGCCAAGAACTAGCGGGAGTCGGAACCGGGGAGCTGTTTTTT. The V call is TRBV4-2, the J call TRBJ2-2; 11 nucleotides line up with TRBD2. V trimming: 0 bases; J trimming: 5 bases; junction bases outside the gene matches: 5. CDR1 and CDR2 from the germline V gene are LGHNA and YNFKEQ. The length of the CDR3 is 17 residues.